A single sample gave rise to the 16 T cell receptor beta chains below, sequenced in a study of blood T cell repertoires in COVID-19. The assay was immunoSEQ multiplex PCR, and TCRdb's table has in-frame clones only and misses some. This sample carries about 160,000 clones, 90% to 95% of them seen once, and the ten largest clones take 3.5% to 5%. The sequenced material came from peripheral blood. These receptors were obtained from a woman in her forties or fifties with acute or convalescent COVID-19.

Here the CDR3 reads CASSLGDFSYEQYF. CDR3 in DNA: TGTGCCAGCAGCTTAGGGGACTTTTCCTACGAGCAGTACTTC. V gene TRBV7-9 combines with J gene TRBJ2-7, with a weak D call TRBD2 (6 bases). Trimming stripped 1 base from V and 1 base from J, with 8 bases between. The CDR3 has 14 amino acids. Looked up from germline, CDR1 is SEHNR and CDR2 is FQNEAQ (reference sequence).

This chain links TRBV3-1 (or the pseudogene TRBV3-2) with TRBJ2-7, with 9 positions matching TRBD2. The V gene end was trimmed by 1 base and the J gene end by 5 bases; junction bases not matched to a gene: 6. CDR1 is LGHDT and CDR2 is YNNKEL in the germline V gene (reference sequence). The CDR3 sequence is 15 residues long. The CDR3 is CASSQASGASNEQYF. The CDR3, as DNA: TGTGCCAGCAGCCAAGCTAGCGGGGCTTCGAACGAGCAGTACTTC.

This clone appeared a single time. This chain uses TRBV5-6 with TRBJ1-1, with 7 bases fitting TRBD1. The ends lost 0 bases at V and 11 bases at J; junction bases unmatched: 7. CDR1 and CDR2 (germline): SGHDT, YYEEEE. The CDR3 is 13 amino acids. This CDR3 is CASSLDRGKRAFF. The CDR3 DNA is TGTGCCAGCAGCTTGGACAGGGGAAAACGGGCTTTCTTT.

The rearrangement uses TRBV28 and TRBJ2-7; a possible D gene is TRBD2 (5 bases). Germline V gene sequence: CDR1 MDHEN, CDR2 SYDVKM. The length of the CDR3 is 11 residues. The V gene lost 5 bases and the J gene lost 3 bases, with 5 bases spanning the gap. CDR3 DNA: TGTGCCAGCAGTCGGGGCTACGAGCAGTACTTC. Its protein product is CASSRGYEQYF.

This clone came up once. Germline and junction disagree at one end, which may indicate a read error. This chain links TRBV12-3 or TRBV12-4 with TRBJ1-2; D is possibly TRBD1 (6 bases). The CDR3 has 11 residues. The CDR3 here is CASSLNREGSW. For the CDR3, the DNA is TGTGCCAGCAGTTTGAACAGGGAGGGCTCTTGG.

The rearrangement joins TRBV11-2 to TRBJ2-7; unclear D gene. Germline CDR1 is SGHAT and CDR2 is FQNNGV. The CDR3 totals 14 residues. V was pared by 5 bases and J by 2 bases, with 13 bases between. The CDR3 DNA follows: TGTGCCAGCAGCAGTTATCCAGAAGCCTACGAGCAGTACTTC. Residues: CASSSYPEAYEQYF.

V usage is TRBV28 and J usage is TRBJ2-7; 7 nucleotides match TRBD2. The CDR3 totals 15 residues. Germline V gene data show CDR1 as MDHEN and CDR2 as SYDVKM. The junction had 13 bases not matched to a gene; V was cut back by 7 bases and J by 4 bases. The CDR3 loop reads CASTPGEGLLYEQYF. Here the CDR3 DNA reads TGTGCCAGCACCCCGGGGGAGGGACTTCTGTACGAGCAGTACTTC. Filled out from reference TRBV28 and TRBJ2-7, the complete variable domain reads DVKVTQSSRYLVKRTGEKVFLECVQDMDHENMFWYRQDPGLGLRLIYFSYDVKMKEKGDIPEGYSVSREKKERFSLILESASTNQTSMYLCASTPGEGLLYEQYFGPGTRLTVT.

This clone was seen once. The chain links TRBV2 to TRBJ2-5; D might be TRBD1 (5 bases). The CDR3 is 14 residues long. The germline gives CDR1 SNHLY, CDR2 FYNNEI. V lost 6 bases to trimming and J lost 0 bases, with 11 bases between them. This CDR3 reads CASSAHRYQETQYF. CDR3 bases: TGTGCCAGCAGCGCCCACAGGTACCAAGAGACCCAGTACTTC.

This chain connects TRBV3-1 (or the pseudogene TRBV3-2) to TRBJ2-1, with a tentative D call TRBD2 (7 bases). The germline gives CDR1 LGHDT, CDR2 YNNKEL (reference sequence). Trimming left V 0 bases short and J 7 bases short, with 13 bases between. This CDR3 contains 15 residues. Here the CDR3 DNA reads TGTGCCAGCAGCCAAGATGGGCGGGGGCAAAATGAGCAGTTCTTC. It codes for CASSQDGRGQNEQFF.

The chain couples TRBV21-1 to TRBJ1-2; the table's D call, TRBD1, has no DNA check behind it. TRBV21-1 is a listed pseudogene. The CDR3 spans 11 residues. CDR3 protein: CASSYRGGYTF. As DNA, the CDR3 is TGTGCCAGCAGCTACAGGGGAGGCTACACCTTC.

The chain joins TRBV18 to TRBJ1-1; TRBD1 agrees at 8 bases. The CDR3 runs to 14 residues. Per germline, CDR1 KGHSH and CDR2 LQKENI. V shed 7 bases and J 6 bases; nucleotides not matched to a gene: 10. CDR3 nucleotide sequence: TGTGCCAGCTTAATCCAGGGGGCCGTCTCTGAAGCTTTCTTT. It yields the protein CASLIQGAVSEAFF.

The chain links TRBV18 to TRBJ2-1; TRBD2 aligns across 14 bases. Germline CDR1 reads KGHSH; CDR2 reads LQKENI. The CDR3 sequence is 17 residues long. The V segment lost 3 bases and the J segment 8 bases; nucleotides outside the gene matches: 9. The CDR3 loop is CASSPLRLAGGPDEQFF. The CDR3 DNA reads as TGTGCCAGCTCACCCCTCCGACTAGCGGGAGGGCCTGATGAGCAGTTCTTC.

The chain joins TRBV20-1 to TRBJ1-4, with no clear D. V lost 1 base to trimming and J lost 8 bases, with 5 bases between them. CDR1 and CDR2 from the germline V gene are DFQATT and SNEGSKA (reference sequence). The CDR3 is 11 amino acids. CDR3 sequence: CSARGEEKLFF. The CDR3 region has the DNA TGCAGTGCTAGAGGGGAGGAAAAACTGTTTTTT.

A single count supports this clone. The gene calls are TRBV4-1 and TRBJ1-2, with 7 bases aligning to TRBD1. With V trimmed by 2 bases and J by 3 bases, 3 bases remained unmatched. Per germline, CDR1 MGHRA and CDR2 YSYEKL. This CDR3 is built from 14 residues. Written as DNA, the CDR3 is TGCGCCAGCAGCCAAATAACAGGGGACTATGGCTACACCTTC. Translating it yields CASSQITGDYGYTF.

The genes are TRBV10-3 and TRBJ1-5; 8 bases line up with TRBD1. V was clipped by 2 bases and J by 7 bases; unmatched bases: 7. This CDR3 contains 15 residues. The germline CDR1 and CDR2 sequences are ENHRY and SYGVKD. CDR3: CAISEDRGMLQPQHF. In nucleotides, the CDR3 is TGTGCCATCAGTGAGGACAGGGGAATGTTACAGCCCCAGCATTTT.

The V gene is TRBV7-9, the J gene TRBJ2-7; 7 bases line up with TRBD1. The V gene's germline CDR1 is SEHNR and CDR2 FQNEAQ (reference sequence). J lost 3 bases, V lost 4 bases, and 12 bases had no gene match. The CDR3 totals 16 residues. CDR3: CASSSDDRDSFYEQYF. CDR3 coding DNA: TGTGCCAGCAGCTCGGACGACAGGGATAGTTTCTACGAGCAGTACTTC. Full variable domain (outside the CDR3, taken from reference TRBV7-9 and TRBJ2-7): DTGVSQNPRHKITKRGQNVTFRCDPISEHNRLYWYRQTLGQGPEFLTYFQNEAQLEKSRLLSDRFSAERPKGSFSTLEIQRTEQGDSAMYLCASSSDDRDSFYEQYFGPGTRLTVT.